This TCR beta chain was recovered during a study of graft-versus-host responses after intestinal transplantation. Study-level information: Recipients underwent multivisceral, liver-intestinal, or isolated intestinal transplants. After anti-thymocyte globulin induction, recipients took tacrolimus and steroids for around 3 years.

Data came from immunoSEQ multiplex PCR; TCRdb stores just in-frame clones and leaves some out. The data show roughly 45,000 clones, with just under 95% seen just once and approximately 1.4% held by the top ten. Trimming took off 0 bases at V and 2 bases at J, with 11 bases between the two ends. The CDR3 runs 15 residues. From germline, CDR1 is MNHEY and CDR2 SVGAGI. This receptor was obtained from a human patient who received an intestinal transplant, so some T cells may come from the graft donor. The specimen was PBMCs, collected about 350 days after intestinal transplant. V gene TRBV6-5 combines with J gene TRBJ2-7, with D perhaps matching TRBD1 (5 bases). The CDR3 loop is CASSYSSAGTYEQYF. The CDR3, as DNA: TGTGCCAGCAGTTACTCGAGTGCAGGGACCTACGAGCAGTACTTC.